Following are 28 T cell receptor beta chains from one sample sequenced in a study of regulatory T cells in long-lasting Graves disease. The time point was: newly diagnosed GD, antithyroid drugs for less than 3 months. PBMCs were the source of the RNA used for TCR sequencing. Researchers made TCR beta libraries by using iRepertoire HTBI primers and running Arm-PCR on CDR3 regions. TCRdb analysed the multiplex PCR reads with MiXCR anew, one entry per CDR3 protein. The table includes approximately 350,000 distinct CDR3 sequences, 15% to 20% detected once. This sample also belongs to another study, concerning T cells in Graves' hyperthyroidism and ophthalmopathy.

Sequenced material: peripheral blood mononuclear cells (PBMCs), taken at new diagnosis, from a patient treated with antithyroid drugs. The receptor source for this set is a man between 40 and 49 years old with Graves disease.

In regard to this clonotype: Only one base separates this from a far larger clonotype, so it likely reflects a read error. The genes are TRBV20-1 and TRBJ2-1, with D possibly TRBD1 on 6 matching bases. The germline V gene has CDR1 DFQATT and CDR2 SNEGSKA (reference sequence). The CDR3 length is 12 residues. Trimming took 6 bases from V and 10 from J, leaving 16 bases between them. The CDR3 DNA sequence: TGCAGTGCGGACTCAGGGGTCTACGAGCAGTTCTTC. Encoded protein: CSADSGVYEQFF.

This clonotype showed up many times. The V call is TRBV20-1, the J call TRBJ1-5; the match to TRBD1 covers 8 bases. This CDR3 contains 13 residues. The J segment lost 4 bases and the V segment lost 5 bases, leaving 4 bases of the junction unmatched. Per the germline V gene, CDR1 is DFQATT and CDR2 is SNEGSKA (reference sequence). The CDR3 DNA reads TGCAGTGCTCCCGGGACAGGTAATCAGCCCCAGCATTTT. Its translation: CSAPGTGNQPQHF.

This rearrangement joins TRBV5-1 to TRBJ1-1, with a tentative D call TRBD1 (5 bases). CDR1 is SGHRS, CDR2 YFSETQ, per germline. This CDR3 region has 14 residues. Trimming removed 5 bases at V and 1 base at J, with 12 bases between. In DNA, the CDR3 is TGCGCCAGCAGTTCCCGCCAGGGGAACACTGAAGCTTTCTTT. This encodes CASSSRQGNTEAFF.

This clonotype was seen repeatedly, ten times or more. The junction differs from germline at one of its ends, possibly a read error. This chain connects TRBV5-1 to TRBJ2-1; the D gene is possibly TRBD2 (7 bases). CDR3 size: 15 residues. CDR1 is SGHRS, CDR2 YFSETQ, per germline. The CDR3 DNA sequence: TGTGCCAGCAGCCCGAGAGGGGGGGGCTACAATGAGCAGTTCTTC. Amino acids: CASSPRGGGYNEQFF.

This clonotype was counted ten times or more. V and J are TRBV24-1 and TRBJ1-5; D gene uncertain. This CDR3 has 15 residues. Germline V gene data show CDR1 as KGHDR and CDR2 as SFDVKD. Trimming removed 12 bases at V and 4 bases at J, with 21 bases between. The CDR3 reads CAPTRGSDKNQPQHF. CDR3 DNA sequence: TGTGCCCCCACGAGAGGTTCCGACAAGAATCAGCCCCAGCATTTT.

J is TRBJ1-6 and V is TRBV6-1; D call uncertain. The CDR3 sequence is 13 residues long. Germline V gene sequence: CDR1 MNHNS, CDR2 SASEGT. Trimming pared 11 bases from V and 8 bases from J, leaving 16 bases between. The CDR3 DNA follows: TGTGCCGGCGCCTTTGGGGTGGATTCACCCCTCCACTTT. Translation gives CAGAFGVDSPLHF.

The chain recombines TRBV5-4 with TRBJ2-1; 11 bases line up with TRBD1. Germline V gives CDR1 SGHNT, CDR2 YYREEE (reference sequence). V shed 4 bases, J shed 5 bases, and the junction held 5 bases outside the gene matches. CDR3 length equals 15 residues. The CDR3 coding sequence is TGTGCCAGCAGCGAGGGACAGGGGGTCGACAATGAGCAGTTCTTC. This gives the protein CASSEGQGVDNEQFF.

This clonotype was seen ten or more times. The rearrangement uses TRBV3-1 and TRBJ2-5; 8 bases map to TRBD2. The V and J ends lost 1 base and 0 bases, in that order; junction bases with no gene match: 7. The germline gives CDR1 LGHDT, CDR2 YNNKEL (reference sequence). The CDR3 covers 17 residues. The DNA for the CDR3 is TGTGCCAGCAGCCAAGGTCTGGGCGGGGGGTACCAAGAGACCCAGTACTTC. Encoded protein: CASSQGLGGGYQETQYF.

The chain links TRBV6-2 or TRBV6-3 to TRBJ2-2; 11 bases are shared with TRBD2. The V segment lost 6 bases and the J segment 3 bases; nucleotides outside the gene matches: 6. Germline values: CDR1 MNHEY, CDR2 SVGEGT. The CDR3 spans 16 residues. The CDR3 region has the DNA TGTGCCAGCAGACTACTAGCGGGAGAGGACACCGGGGAGCTGTTTTTT. This sequence encodes CASRLLAGEDTGELFF.

With regard to this clonotype: A far more abundant clone sits one base away, making this likely a read error. V and J are TRBV2 and TRBJ2-7; 14 nucleotides match TRBD2. V dropped 6 bases and J dropped 7; count of bases not matched to a gene: 20. Germline CDR1 is SNHLY and CDR2 is FYNNEI. The CDR3 is 19 amino acids. For the CDR3, the DNA is TGTGCCAGCAGCGAACCCACTGGACTAGCGGGGGGCCTATACAATGAGCAGTACTTC. Protein sequence: CASSEPTGLAGGLYNEQYF. Filled out from reference TRBV2 and TRBJ2-7, the complete variable domain reads EPEVTQTPSHQVTQMGQEVILRCVPISNHLYFYWYRQILGQKVEFLVSFYNNEISEKSEIFDDQFSVERPDGSNFTLKIRSTKLEDSAMYFCASSEPTGLAGGLYNEQYFGPGTRLTVT.

J is TRBJ1-2 and V is TRBV6-1; D is uncertain. The CDR3 length is 10 residues. Deletions cut 7 bases from V and 4 bases from J, with 4 bases between. The germline CDR1 and CDR2 sequences are MNHNS and SASEGT. CDR3 sequence reads: CASNSYGYTF. CDR3 nucleotides: TGTGCCAGCAACAGCTATGGCTACACCTTC.

This clonotype showed up many times. The rearrangement uses TRBV11-3 and TRBJ2-1; D remains ambiguous. Trimming pared 5 bases from V and 6 bases from J, leaving 17 bases between. CDR3 length: 15 residues. Germline-derived CDR1 and CDR2 are SGHNT and YENEEA. The chain's CDR3 is CASSPRSYRLNEQFF. The CDR3 coding sequence is TGTGCCAGCAGCCCTCGGTCCTACCGCCTCAATGAGCAGTTCTTC.

This clonotype was seen repeatedly, ten times or more. This chain uses TRBV24-1 with TRBJ2-5; D call uncertain. Germline loops: CDR1 KGHDR, CDR2 SFDVKD. V gave up 5 bases and J gave up 5 bases, with 17 bases separating them. CDR3 size: 15 residues. The CDR3 nucleotides are TGTGCCACCAGTGTCTCTTTTCGCCTTAGGGAGACCCAGTACTTC. Its protein product is CATSVSFRLRETQYF.

Many counts were recorded for this clonotype. Mismatch with germline at one junction end may stem from a read error. This chain links TRBV2 with TRBJ2-1; D is unresolved. The germline gives CDR1 SNHLY, CDR2 FYNNEI. The CDR3 has 15 amino acids. The CDR3 bases are TGTGCCAGCAGTAAAGCGCCTAGCTCCTACAATGAGCAGTTCTTC. Its translation: CASSKAPSSYNEQFF.

In its sample, this clonotype was seen many times. The rearrangement links TRBV2 to TRBJ2-1; the match to TRBD1 covers 9 bases. The CDR3 has 14 residues. Germline CDR1 is SNHLY and CDR2 is FYNNEI. Losses at the gene ends were 5 bases for V and 9 bases for J; bases not matched to a gene: 8. The CDR3 nucleotides read TGTGCCAGCAGTACCCGACAGGGGGTGAGTGAGCAGTTCTTC. It yields the protein CASSTRQGVSEQFF.

This clonotype was detected ten times or more. This chain uses TRBV6-5 with TRBJ1-1; D uncertain. The CDR3 is 14 residues long. V was clipped by 2 bases and J by 0 bases, with 7 bases between them. Germline V gene lookup returns CDR1 MNHEY and CDR2 SVGAGI. This chain's CDR3 is CASSYASMNTEAFF. The CDR3 DNA reads as TGTGCCAGCAGTTACGCCTCCATGAACACTGAAGCTTTCTTT.

In the case of this clonotype: The likely explanation is a read error, given a far larger clone one base away. The chain couples TRBV28 to TRBJ2-3, with D possibly being TRBD2 (6 bases). Germline CDR1 MDHEN, CDR2 SYDVKM. This CDR3 has 16 amino acids. The CDR3 region has the DNA TGTGCCGGCAGTCCCCATGGCAGGGAGGACACAGATACGCAGTATTTT. Encoded protein: CAGSPHGREDTDTQYF.

This clonotype showed up many times. The chain joins TRBV28 to TRBJ1-2; no clear D gene. The CDR3 runs 13 residues. Germline assignment: CDR1 MDHEN and CDR2 SYDVKM. V gave up 2 bases and J gave up 2 bases, with 6 bases separating them. CDR3 in DNA: TGTGCCAGCAGTTTAATGGTGAACTATGGCTACACCTTC. It is translated as CASSLMVNYGYTF.

There are many counts of this clonotype. The chain carries TRBV7-9 and TRBJ1-2; 9 positions agree with TRBD1. Germline V gene data show CDR1 as SEHNR and CDR2 as FQNEAQ (reference sequence). The trim removed 6 bases at V and 0 bases at J, leaving 8 bases unmatched. This CDR3 has 16 residues. CDR3 amino acids: CASSSWDREANYGYTF. The DNA for the CDR3 is TGTGCCAGCAGTTCATGGGACAGGGAAGCTAACTATGGCTACACCTTC.

This clonotype was seen ten or more times. The genes are TRBV12-3 or TRBV12-4 and TRBJ1-5; the match to TRBD1 covers 7 bases. This CDR3 has 14 amino acids. V trimming: 5 bases; J trimming: 3 bases; junction bases outside the gene matches: 4. Here the CDR3 reads CASSRDRHNQPQHF. As DNA, the CDR3 is TGTGCCAGCAGTCGGGACAGACACAATCAGCCCCAGCATTTT.

This clonotype was seen a handful of times. The CDR3 reads CASSIIASGVETQYF. The CDR3 DNA sequence: TGTGCCAGTAGTATAATCGCTAGCGGGGTGGAGACCCAGTACTTC. The chain is built from TRBV19 and TRBJ2-5, with 9 bases that match TRBD2. CDR1 is LNHDA and CDR2 is SQIVND in the germline V gene (reference sequence). With 2 bases clipped from V and 5 bases from J, the junction kept 6 bases outside the gene matches. This CDR3 spans 15 amino acids.

The sample holds many counts of this clonotype. This chain uses TRBV7-9 with TRBJ1-1, with unresolved D. From germline, CDR1 is SEHNR and CDR2 FQNEAQ (reference sequence). V lost 5 bases and J lost 1, with 8 bases in between. This CDR3 is built from 13 residues. The CDR3 DNA follows: TGTGCCAGCAGCCCTAAAAGGAACACTGAAGCTTTCTTT. It specifies CASSPKRNTEAFF.

This clonotype was counted between two and nine times. The V gene is TRBV7-2, the J gene TRBJ2-7, with TRBD2 as a possible D gene (5 bases). Germline CDR1 SGHTA, CDR2 FQGNSA. CDR3 length: 17 amino acids. V was pared by 1 base and J by 0 bases, with 16 bases between. The CDR3 loop is CASSLEWYRDRSYEQYF. DNA of the CDR3: TGTGCCAGCAGCTTAGAATGGTACCGGGATCGCTCCTACGAGCAGTACTTC.

This clonotype came up many times. This chain uses TRBV10-1 with TRBJ2-3, with 11 bases identical to TRBD1. The CDR3 sequence is 14 residues long. In germline, CDR1 is WNHNN, CDR2 SYGVQD (reference sequence). V shed 6 bases, J shed 4 bases, and the junction held 3 bases outside the gene matches. As DNA, the CDR3 is TGCGCCAGCAGCGGACAGGGGGCGGCAGATACGCAGTATTTT. It is translated as CASSGQGAADTQYF.

This clonotype was observed at least ten times. This chain links TRBV7-9 with TRBJ2-7, with TRBD2 matching over 7 bases. The ends lost 0 bases at V and 3 bases at J; junction bases unmatched: 5. CDR1 and CDR2 (germline): SEHNR, FQNEAQ (reference sequence). The CDR3 loop spans 15 amino acids. CDR3 sequence: CASSLAPAGVYEQYF. CDR3 DNA sequence: TGTGCCAGCAGCTTAGCCCCGGCGGGGGTCTACGAGCAGTACTTC.

This clonotype was detected only a few times. This chain links TRBV12-3 or TRBV12-4 with TRBJ1-4; possibly TRBD1 for D (6 bases). Trimming shortened V by 7 bases and J by 6 bases, and 18 bases separated the two germline ends. The CDR3 totals 15 residues. As DNA, the CDR3 is TGTGCCAGCACTCAAAGTGGGGGCTGGGATGAAAAACTGTTTTTT. The encoded protein is CASTQSGGWDEKLFF.

There are a few counts of this clonotype. The rearrangement links TRBV20-1 to TRBJ1-2; no firm D call. CDR3 length: 14 residues. Germline assignment: CDR1 DFQATT and CDR2 SNEGSKA (reference sequence). Trimming stripped 6 bases from V and 8 bases from J, with 22 bases between. DNA of the CDR3: TGCAGTGCGACCCTTCCCCGGCCGGGCGACGGCTACACCTTC. Translating it yields CSATLPRPGDGYTF.

This clonotype was observed a handful of times. V usage is TRBV5-4 and J usage is TRBJ2-3; D tentatively reads TRBD1 or TRBD2 (6 bases each). CDR1 SGHNT and CDR2 YYREEE come from the germline V gene (reference sequence). The CDR3 runs 15 residues. Trimming shortened V by 0 bases and J by 6 bases, and 14 bases separated the two germline ends. The CDR3 region is CASSLGRGLRDTQYF. The CDR3 DNA is TGTGCCAGCAGCTTGGGTCGGGGGCTGCGGGATACGCAGTATTTT.